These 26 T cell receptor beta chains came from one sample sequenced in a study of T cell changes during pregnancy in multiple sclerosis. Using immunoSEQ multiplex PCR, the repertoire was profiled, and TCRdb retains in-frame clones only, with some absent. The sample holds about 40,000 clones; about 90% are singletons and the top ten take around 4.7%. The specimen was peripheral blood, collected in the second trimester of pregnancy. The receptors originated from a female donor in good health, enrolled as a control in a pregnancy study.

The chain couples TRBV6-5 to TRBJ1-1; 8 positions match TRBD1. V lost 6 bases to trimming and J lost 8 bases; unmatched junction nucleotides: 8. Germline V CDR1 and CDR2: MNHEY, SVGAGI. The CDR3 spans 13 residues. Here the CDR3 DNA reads TGTGCCAGCAGCCGCCCGACAGGGGCGGAAGCTTTCTTT. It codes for CASSRPTGAEAFF.

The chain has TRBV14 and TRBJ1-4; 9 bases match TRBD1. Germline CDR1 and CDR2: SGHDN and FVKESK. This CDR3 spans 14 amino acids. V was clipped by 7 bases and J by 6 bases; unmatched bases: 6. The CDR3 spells CASTTGQGYEKLFF. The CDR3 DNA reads TGTGCCAGCACCACGGGACAGGGATATGAAAAACTGTTTTTT.

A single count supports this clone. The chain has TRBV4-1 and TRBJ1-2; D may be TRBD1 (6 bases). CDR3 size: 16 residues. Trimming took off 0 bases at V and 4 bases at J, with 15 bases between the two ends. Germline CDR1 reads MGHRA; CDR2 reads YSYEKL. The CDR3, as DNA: TGCGCCAGCAGCCAAGATGACGGGGGGCTTGGCTATGGCTACACCTTC. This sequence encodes CASSQDDGGLGYGYTF.

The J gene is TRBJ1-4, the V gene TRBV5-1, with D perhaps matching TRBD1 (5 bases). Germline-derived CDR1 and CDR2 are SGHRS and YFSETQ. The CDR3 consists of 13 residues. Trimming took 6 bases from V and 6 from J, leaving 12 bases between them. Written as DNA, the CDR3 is TGCGCCAGCAAGCAGGGAGGTGATGAAAAACTGTTTTTT. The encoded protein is CASKQGGDEKLFF.

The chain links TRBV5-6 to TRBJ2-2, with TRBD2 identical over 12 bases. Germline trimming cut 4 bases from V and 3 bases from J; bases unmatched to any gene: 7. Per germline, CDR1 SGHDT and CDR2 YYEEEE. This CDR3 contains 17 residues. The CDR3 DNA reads TGTGCCAGCAGCCAGACTAGCGGGGGAGGGTACACCGGGGAGCTGTTTTTT. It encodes CASSQTSGGGYTGELFF.

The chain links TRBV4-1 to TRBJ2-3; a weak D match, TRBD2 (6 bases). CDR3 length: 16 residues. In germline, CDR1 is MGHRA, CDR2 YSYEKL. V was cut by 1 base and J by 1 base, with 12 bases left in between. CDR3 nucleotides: TGCGCCAGCAGCCAAGGGGAGTCTAGCGGCACAGATACGCAGTATTTT. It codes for CASSQGESSGTDTQYF.

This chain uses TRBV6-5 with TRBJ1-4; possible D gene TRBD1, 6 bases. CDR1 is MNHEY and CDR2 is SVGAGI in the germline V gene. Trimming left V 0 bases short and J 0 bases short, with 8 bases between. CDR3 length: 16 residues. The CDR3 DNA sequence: TGTGCCAGCAGTTACTCAGGGGGGGCAACTAATGAAAAACTGTTTTTT. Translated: CASSYSGGATNEKLFF.

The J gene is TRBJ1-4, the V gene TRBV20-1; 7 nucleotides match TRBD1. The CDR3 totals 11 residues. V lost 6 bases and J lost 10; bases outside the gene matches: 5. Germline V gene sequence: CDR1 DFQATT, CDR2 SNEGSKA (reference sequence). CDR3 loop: CSAIYRGKLFF. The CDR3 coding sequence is TGCAGTGCCATTTACAGGGGAAAACTGTTTTTT.

The CDR3 sequence is CASSGTGGADTQYF. The CDR3 bases are TGCGCCAGCAGTGGGACAGGAGGAGCAGATACGCAGTATTTT. This chain connects TRBV5-1 to TRBJ2-3; 8 nucleotides line up with TRBD1. Trimming cost V 5 bases and J 4 bases; bases outside gene matches: 6. This CDR3 is built from 14 residues. CDR1 is SGHRS, CDR2 YFSETQ, per germline. Using reference TRBV5-1 and TRBJ2-3 for the parts outside the CDR3, the full variable domain is KAGVTQTPRYLIKTRGQQVTLSCSPISGHRSVSWYQQTPGQGLQFLFEYFSETQRNKGNFPGRFSGRQFSNSRSEMNVSTLELGDSALYLCASSGTGGADTQYFGPGTRLTVL.

The CDR3 DNA sequence: TGTGCCAGCTCACAACTTAACACCGGGGAGCTGTTTTTT. Encoded protein: CASSQLNTGELFF. The chain is built from TRBV18 and TRBJ2-2; D is undetermined. Trimming cost V 4 bases and J 2 bases, with 5 bases left between them. The CDR3 extends over 13 amino acids. CDR1 is KGHSH, CDR2 LQKENI, per germline.

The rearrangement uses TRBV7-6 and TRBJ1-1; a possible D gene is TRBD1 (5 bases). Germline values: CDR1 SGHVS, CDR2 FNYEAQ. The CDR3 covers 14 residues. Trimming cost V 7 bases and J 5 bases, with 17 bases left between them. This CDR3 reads CASTLTAGGTEAFF. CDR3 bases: TGTGCCAGCACCCTGACGGCCGGGGGGACTGAAGCTTTCTTT.

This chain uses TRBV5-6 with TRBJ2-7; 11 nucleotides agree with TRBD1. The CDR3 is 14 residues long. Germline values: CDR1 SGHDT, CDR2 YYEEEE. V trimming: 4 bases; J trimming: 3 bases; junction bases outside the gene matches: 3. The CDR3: CASSSGTGGYEQYF. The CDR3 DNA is TGTGCCAGCAGCAGCGGGACAGGGGGCTACGAGCAGTACTTC.

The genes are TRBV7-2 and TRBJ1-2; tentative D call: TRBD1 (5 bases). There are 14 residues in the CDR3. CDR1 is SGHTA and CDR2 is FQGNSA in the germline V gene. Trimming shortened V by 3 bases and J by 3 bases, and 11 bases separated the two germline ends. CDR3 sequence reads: CASSFPDTYYGYTF. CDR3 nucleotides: TGTGCCAGCAGCTTCCCGGACACCTACTATGGCTACACCTTC. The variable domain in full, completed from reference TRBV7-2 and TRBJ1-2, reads GAGVSQSPSNKVTEKGKDVELRCDPISGHTALYWYRQSLGQGLEFLIYFQGNSAPDKSGLPSDRFSAERTGGSVSTLTIQRTQQEDSAVYLCASSFPDTYYGYTFGSGTRLTVV.

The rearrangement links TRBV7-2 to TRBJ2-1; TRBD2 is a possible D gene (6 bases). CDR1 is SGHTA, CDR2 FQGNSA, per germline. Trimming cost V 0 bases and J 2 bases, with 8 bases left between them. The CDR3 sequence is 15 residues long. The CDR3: CASSLARGTYNEQFF. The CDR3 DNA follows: TGTGCCAGCAGCTTAGCTCGGGGGACCTACAATGAGCAGTTCTTC.

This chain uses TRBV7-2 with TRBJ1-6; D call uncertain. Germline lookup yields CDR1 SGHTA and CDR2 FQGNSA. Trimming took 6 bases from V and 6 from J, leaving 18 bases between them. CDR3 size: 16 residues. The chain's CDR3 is CASRLAVAARNSPLHF. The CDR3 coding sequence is TGTGCCAGCAGGCTAGCGGTCGCAGCACGTAATTCACCCCTCCACTTT.

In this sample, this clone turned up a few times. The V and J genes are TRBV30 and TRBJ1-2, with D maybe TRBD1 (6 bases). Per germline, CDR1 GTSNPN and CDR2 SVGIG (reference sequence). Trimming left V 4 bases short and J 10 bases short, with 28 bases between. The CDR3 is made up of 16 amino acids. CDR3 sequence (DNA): TGTGCCTGGACCCCAGGGGCACAGGGTTCTGGGAACCTCTACACCTTC. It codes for CAWTPGAQGSGNLYTF.

CDR3 in amino acids: CASSMGGGAQGTEAFF. CDR3 nucleotides: TGTGCCAGTAGTATGGGTGGGGGGGCCCAGGGCACTGAAGCTTTCTTT. The gene calls are TRBV19 and TRBJ1-1, with D perhaps TRBD1 (6 bases). Germline CDR1 reads LNHDA; CDR2 reads SQIVND (reference sequence). This CDR3 has 16 residues. V lost 3 bases, J lost 4 bases, and 18 bases lay in between.

Written as DNA, the CDR3 is TGCAGCGCCCAAGGGGGGGCGAGTGGCTACACCTTC. Protein product: CSAQGGASGYTF. The J gene is TRBJ1-2, the V gene TRBV29-1, with D tentatively TRBD1 (6 bases). V lost 7 bases to trimming and J lost 7 bases, with 16 bases between them. This CDR3 is built from 12 residues. The germline gives CDR1 SQVTM, CDR2 ANQGSEA.

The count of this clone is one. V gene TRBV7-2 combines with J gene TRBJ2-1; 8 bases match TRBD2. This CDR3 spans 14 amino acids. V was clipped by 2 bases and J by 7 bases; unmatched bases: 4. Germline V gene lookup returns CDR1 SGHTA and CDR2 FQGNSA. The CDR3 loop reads CASSLRGGRNEQFF. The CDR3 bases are TGTGCCAGCAGCTTACGCGGGGGGCGAAATGAGCAGTTCTTC.

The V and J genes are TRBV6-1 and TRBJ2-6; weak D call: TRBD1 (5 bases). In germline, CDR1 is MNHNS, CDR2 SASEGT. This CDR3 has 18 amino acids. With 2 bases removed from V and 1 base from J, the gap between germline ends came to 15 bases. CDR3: CASSEKGQGRSGANVLTF. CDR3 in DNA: TGTGCCAGCAGTGAAAAGGGCCAGGGTCGGTCTGGGGCCAACGTCCTGACTTTC.

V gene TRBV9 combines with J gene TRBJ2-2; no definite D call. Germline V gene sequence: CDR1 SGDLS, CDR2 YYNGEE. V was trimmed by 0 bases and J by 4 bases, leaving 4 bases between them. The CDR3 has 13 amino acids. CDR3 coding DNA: TGTGCCAGCAGCGTAGACGGCACCGGGGAGCTGTTTTTT. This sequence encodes CASSVDGTGELFF.

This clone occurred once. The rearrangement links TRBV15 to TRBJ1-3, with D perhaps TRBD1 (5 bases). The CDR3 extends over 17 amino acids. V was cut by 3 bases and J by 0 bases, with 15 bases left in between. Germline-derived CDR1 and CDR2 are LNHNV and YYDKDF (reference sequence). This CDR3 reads CATSSGARSSSGNTIYF. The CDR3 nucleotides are TGTGCCACCAGCAGTGGGGCCAGGTCGAGCTCTGGAAACACCATATATTTT. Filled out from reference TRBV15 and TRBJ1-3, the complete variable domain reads DAMVIQNPRYQVTQFGKPVTLSCSQTLNHNVMYWYQQKSSQAPKLLFHYYDKDFNNEADTPDNFQSRRPNTSFCFLDIRSPGLGDTAMYLCATSSGARSSSGNTIYFGEGSWLTVV.

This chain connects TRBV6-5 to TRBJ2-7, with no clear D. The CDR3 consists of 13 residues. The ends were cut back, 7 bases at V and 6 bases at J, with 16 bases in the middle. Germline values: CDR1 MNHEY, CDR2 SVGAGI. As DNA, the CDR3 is TGTGCCAGCATGGTCCTGGGCAGCAGCGAGCAGTACTTC. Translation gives CASMVLGSSEQYF.

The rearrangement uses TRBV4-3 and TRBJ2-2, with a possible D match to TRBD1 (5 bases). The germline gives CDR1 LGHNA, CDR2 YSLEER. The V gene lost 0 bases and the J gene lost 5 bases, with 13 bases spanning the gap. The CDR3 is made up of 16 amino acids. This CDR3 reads CASSQDEDSITGELFF. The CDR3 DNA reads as TGCGCCAGCAGCCAAGATGAAGACAGTATAACCGGGGAGCTGTTTTTT.

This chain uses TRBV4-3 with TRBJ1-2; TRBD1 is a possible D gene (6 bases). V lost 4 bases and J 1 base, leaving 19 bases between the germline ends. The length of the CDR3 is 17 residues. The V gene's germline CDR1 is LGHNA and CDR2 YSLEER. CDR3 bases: TGCGCCAGCAGCCCGCCGAGTACGGGACACTATAACTATGGCTACACCTTC. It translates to CASSPPSTGHYNYGYTF.

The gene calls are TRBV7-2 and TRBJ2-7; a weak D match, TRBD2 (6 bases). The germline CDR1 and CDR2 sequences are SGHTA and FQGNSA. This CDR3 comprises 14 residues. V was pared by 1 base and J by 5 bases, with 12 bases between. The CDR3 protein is CASSLETGAHEQYF. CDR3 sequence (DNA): TGTGCCAGCAGCTTAGAGACGGGAGCCCACGAGCAGTACTTC. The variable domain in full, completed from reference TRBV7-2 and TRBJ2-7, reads GAGVSQSPSNKVTEKGKDVELRCDPISGHTALYWYRQSLGQGLEFLIYFQGNSAPDKSGLPSDRFSAERTGGSVSTLTIQRTQQEDSAVYLCASSLETGAHEQYFGPGTRLTVT.